This T cell receptor (beta chain) was captured in a study of blood T cell repertoires in COVID-19. Under the authors' procedure: Reference gene primer amplification in the assay estimated nucleated cell counts. Data came from immunoSEQ multiplex PCR; TCRdb stores just in-frame clones and leaves some out. V, J and clone size derive from that table, while D and trimming were established from the DNA sequence. The sample contains about 280,000 clones, roughly 80% of which appear only once. This CDR3 region has 14 residues. The V end was cut by 3 bases, the J end by 1 base, with 9 bases between. Germline-derived CDR1 and CDR2 are MDHEN and SYDVKM.

What was sequenced was peripheral blood. The origin of this receptor is a woman aged 50 to 65 who had recovered from COVID-19. The chain recombines TRBV28 with TRBJ1-2; D is ambiguous. The CDR3 region is CASSFAGLNYGYTF. The CDR3 DNA follows: TGTGCCAGCAGTTTCGCTGGCCTTAACTATGGCTACACCTTC.